This TCR beta chain was sequenced in a study of cytomegalovirus exposure and HLA in healthy donors. Overall study findings and caveats: 87-base-pair reads could not separate some V segments, including TRBV6-2 and TRBV6-3.

This CDR3 is 15 amino acids long. Trimming shortened V by 3 bases and J by 0 bases, and 13 bases separated the two germline ends. Germline V CDR1 and CDR2: SGHRS, YFSETQ. Concerning this clone: Its antigen is not identified.

Primers included in the PCR were 60 Vbeta and 13 Jbeta primers. Clones were read by immunoSEQ multiplex PCR, and TCRdb kept only the in-frame ones, dropping some. The sample lists about 180,000 clones, around 80% seen once, with around 5.4% in the top ten. The sequence was collected from a man aged 35 to 55 in good health and CMV-seronegative. The source material was PBMCs. V is TRBV5-1 and J is TRBJ2-7; the D gene is possibly TRBD1 (6 bases). The CDR3, as DNA: TGCGCCAGCAGCTCACGGGACACCCACTCCTACGAGCAGTACTTC. Protein sequence: CASSSRDTHSYEQYF.